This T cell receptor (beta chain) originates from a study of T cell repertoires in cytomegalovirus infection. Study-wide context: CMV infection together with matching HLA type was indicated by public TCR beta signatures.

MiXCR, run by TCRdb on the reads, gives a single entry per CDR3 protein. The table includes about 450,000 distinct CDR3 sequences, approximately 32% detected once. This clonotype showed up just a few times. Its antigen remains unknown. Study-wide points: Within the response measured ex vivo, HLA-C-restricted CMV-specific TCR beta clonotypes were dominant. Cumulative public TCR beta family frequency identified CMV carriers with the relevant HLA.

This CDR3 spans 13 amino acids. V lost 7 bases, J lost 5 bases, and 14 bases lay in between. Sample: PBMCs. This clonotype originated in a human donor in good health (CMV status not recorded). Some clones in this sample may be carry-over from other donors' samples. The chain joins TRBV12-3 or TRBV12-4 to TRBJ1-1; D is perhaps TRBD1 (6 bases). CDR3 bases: TGTGCCAGCATCCAGGGGAGGAGGACTGAAGCTTTCTTT. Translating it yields CASIQGRRTEAFF.